What follows are 19 T cell receptor beta chains derived from one specimen sequenced in a study of blood T cell repertoires in COVID-19. The data were produced by immunoSEQ multiplex PCR, yet TCRdb's version contains in-frame clones alone and is incomplete. The sample includes about 89,000 clones, 80% of them seen just once. Sequencing was performed on peripheral blood. The receptors shown here come from a woman older than 75 with acute or convalescent COVID-19.

The V gene is TRBV9, the J gene TRBJ1-3; 7 bases fit TRBD1. After removal of 2 bases from V and 2 bases from J, the junction contained 4 bases not matched to a gene. The length of the CDR3 is 15 residues. Per the germline V gene, CDR1 is SGDLS and CDR2 is YYNGEE. DNA for the CDR3: TGTGCCAGCAGCGTCTCACAGGGGCCTGGAAACACCATATATTTT. It is translated as CASSVSQGPGNTIYF.

Of note for this clone: Other DNA sequences in the same sample also yield this CDR3. This chain joins TRBV5-1 and TRBJ1-1; D possibly corresponds to TRBD1 (6 bases). CDR3 length equals 14 residues. Germline CDR1 is SGHRS and CDR2 is YFSETQ. Trimming took off 2 bases at V and 2 bases at J, with 10 bases between the two ends. CDR3 loop: CASSLQGGNTEAFF. In nucleotides, the CDR3 is TGCGCCAGCAGCTTACAGGGCGGAAACACTGAAGCTTTCTTT.

In its sample, this clone was seen once. DNA of the CDR3: TGTGCCATCAGTGAGTCGGACAACACAGATACGCAGTATTTT. Its translation is CAISESDNTDTQYF. The V gene is TRBV10-3, the J gene TRBJ2-3, with a tentative D call TRBD1 (5 bases). V lost 0 bases, J lost 2 bases, and 6 bases lay in between. The CDR3 has 14 amino acids. CDR1 and CDR2 from the germline V gene are ENHRY and SYGVKD.

This chain connects TRBV5-4 to TRBJ2-1; 11 bases agree with TRBD2. The CDR3 loop spans 15 amino acids. Germline lookup yields CDR1 SGHNT and CDR2 YYREEE (reference sequence). The J segment lost 4 bases and the V segment lost 3 bases, leaving 3 bases of the junction unmatched. The chain's CDR3 is CASSSGLAEYNEQFF. As DNA, the CDR3 is TGTGCCAGCAGCTCGGGACTAGCGGAGTACAATGAGCAGTTCTTC.

The V and J genes are TRBV6-5 and TRBJ2-2, with 13 bases that match TRBD2. This CDR3 contains 15 residues. J lost 7 bases, V lost 6 bases, and 5 bases had no gene match. Germline-derived CDR1 and CDR2 are MNHEY and SVGAGI. CDR3 residues: CASSTLAGGRGELFF. CDR3 DNA: TGTGCCAGCAGCACACTAGCGGGAGGGCGCGGGGAGCTGTTTTTT.

V and J are TRBV6-6 and TRBJ2-7, with D perhaps matching TRBD2 (5 bases). The germline V gene encodes CDR1 MNHNY and CDR2 SVGAGI (reference sequence). The CDR3 spans 12 residues. Trimming took 6 bases from V and 4 from J, leaving 10 bases between them. The CDR3 DNA sequence: TGTGCCAGCAGGGCGGACTCATACGAGCAGTACTTC. It translates to CASRADSYEQYF.

V and J are TRBV2 and TRBJ2-1, with D possibly matching TRBD1 (6 bases). The CDR3 runs 15 residues. Germline values: CDR1 SNHLY, CDR2 FYNNEI. Trimming removed 2 bases from V and 4 bases from J, with 12 bases in between. CDR3 in amino acids: CASSEQGSSYNEQFF. Written as DNA, the CDR3 is TGTGCCAGCAGTGAACAGGGGTCTTCGTACAATGAGCAGTTCTTC.

This chain connects TRBV11-3 to TRBJ2-5; TRBD2 is a possible D gene (7 bases). CDR3 size: 15 residues. Germline V gene lookup returns CDR1 SGHNT and CDR2 YENEEA. V dropped 1 base and J dropped 4 bases, with 13 bases sitting between them. This chain's CDR3 is CASSLAGGGGETQYF. As DNA, the CDR3 is TGTGCCAGCAGCTTAGCCGGCGGGGGCGGAGAGACCCAGTACTTC. The full variable domain, with the rest looked up from reference TRBV11-3 and TRBJ2-5, is EAGVVQSPRYKIIEKKQPVAFWCNPISGHNTLYWYLQNLGQGPELLIRYENEEAVDDSQLPKDRFSAERLKGVDSTLKIQPAELGDSAVYLCASSLAGGGGETQYFGPGTRLLVL.

V is TRBV16 and J is TRBJ1-1; D is possibly TRBD1 (5 bases). Per the germline V gene, CDR1 is KGHSY and CDR2 is FQNENV. V was shortened by 4 bases and J by 0 bases, with 12 bases between the two germline ends. This CDR3 spans 15 amino acids. CDR3 amino acids: CASSPQQAMNTEAFF. In DNA form, the CDR3 reads TGTGCCAGCAGCCCCCAACAGGCCATGAACACTGAAGCTTTCTTT.

The rearrangement joins TRBV5-1 to TRBJ2-3, with D maybe TRBD1 (7 bases). The ends were cut back, 4 bases at V and 3 bases at J, with 21 bases in the middle. The CDR3 length is 17 residues. Germline V lookup: CDR1 SGHRS, CDR2 YFSETQ. The chain's CDR3 is CASSHIGGRGETDTQYF. CDR3 DNA: TGCGCCAGCAGCCACATTGGGGGCAGGGGGGAGACAGATACGCAGTATTTT.

This clone was detected ten times or more. The rearrangement uses TRBV5-1 and TRBJ2-5; maybe TRBD2 (5 bases). This CDR3 spans 14 amino acids. Trimming stripped 4 bases from V and 1 base from J, with 11 bases between. Germline V gene data show CDR1 as SGHRS and CDR2 as YFSETQ. CDR3 amino acids: CASSLWTSQETQYF. The CDR3 bases are TGCGCCAGCAGCCTATGGACTTCCCAAGAGACCCAGTACTTC.

The DNA of the CDR3 is TGTGCCAGCGGGATGACTAGCGGGATACACAATGAGCAGTTCTTC. Translating it yields CASGMTSGIHNEQFF. The chain employs TRBV11-2 and TRBJ2-1, with 11 nucleotides matching TRBD2. V shed 8 bases, J shed 5 bases, and the junction held 8 bases outside the gene matches. CDR3 length: 15 amino acids. Looked up from germline, CDR1 is SGHAT and CDR2 is FQNNGV.

The gene calls are TRBV10-3 and TRBJ2-1; 8 nucleotides agree with TRBD2. Unmatched junction bases numbered 21, after V lost 6 bases and J lost 2 bases. The CDR3 is 20 amino acids. CDR1 is ENHRY, CDR2 SYGVKD, per germline. DNA of the CDR3: TGTGCCATCAGCTCCCTCCCGGGACTAGAGAAGCGGAGTCCCTACAATGAGCAGTTCTTC. Protein: CAISSLPGLEKRSPYNEQFF.

The rearrangement uses TRBV27 and TRBJ1-3; D not certain. V gave up 5 bases and J gave up 2 bases, with 13 bases separating them. The CDR3 has 15 residues. CDR1 and CDR2 from the germline V gene are MNHEY and SMNVEV (reference sequence). CDR3 in amino acids: CASSPLGFTGNTIYF. Here the CDR3 DNA reads TGTGCCAGCAGTCCGCTAGGATTCACTGGAAACACCATATATTTT.

The V call is TRBV6-5, the J call TRBJ1-3; possible D gene TRBD1, 6 bases. The CDR3 runs to 15 residues. The ends were cut back, 0 bases at V and 1 base at J, with 7 bases in the middle. Per germline, CDR1 MNHEY and CDR2 SVGAGI. CDR3 sequence (DNA): TGTGCCAGCAGTTACTCGACAGGTTCTGGAAACACCATATATTTT. Translating it yields CASSYSTGSGNTIYF.

The V and J genes are TRBV6-1 and TRBJ2-1; 10 bases are a match to TRBD2. The V gene's germline CDR1 is MNHNS and CDR2 SASEGT. Germline trimming cut 4 bases from V and 4 bases from J; bases unmatched to any gene: 13. This CDR3 comprises 18 residues. The CDR3 region is CASSVRRGLAETYNEQFF. CDR3 DNA sequence: TGTGCCAGCAGTGTTCGACGCGGACTAGCGGAGACATACAATGAGCAGTTCTTC.

The rearrangement joins TRBV2 to TRBJ1-2; 7 bases are shared with TRBD1. Trimming cost V 3 bases and J 4 bases; bases outside gene matches: 5. CDR1 is SNHLY and CDR2 is FYNNEI in the germline V gene. The CDR3 length is 14 residues. CDR3 sequence: CASSDQGVGYGYTF. CDR3 DNA: TGTGCCAGCAGTGATCAGGGGGTAGGCTATGGCTACACCTTC.

The chain has TRBV12-5 and TRBJ1-1; a weak D match, TRBD1 (5 bases). V was trimmed by 4 bases and J by 4 bases, leaving 13 bases between them. Germline CDR1 reads LGHNT; CDR2 reads FRNRAP. This CDR3 has 14 amino acids. CDR3 residues: CASGSGRVATEAFF. The CDR3 nucleotides read TGTGCTAGTGGTTCTGGCAGGGTGGCCACTGAAGCTTTCTTT.

This chain links TRBV7-9 with TRBJ1-2; 8 nucleotides line up with TRBD1. V shed 5 bases and J 3 bases; nucleotides not matched to a gene: 11. CDR1 and CDR2 from the germline V gene are SEHNR and FQNEAQ (reference sequence). This CDR3 has 16 residues. The CDR3 reads CASSAQGGKDYYGYTF. DNA of the CDR3: TGTGCCAGCAGCGCACAGGGGGGAAAAGACTACTATGGCTACACCTTC.